The rows below give T cell receptor beta chains drawn from one sample of a study of preoperative IRX-2 immunotherapy in early breast cancer. Sequenced by immunoSEQ multiplex PCR; TCRdb stores in-frame clones only, minus some. The sample lists about 19,000 clones, around four fifths occurring once. The material sequenced was lymph node tissue, taken after IRX-2 immunotherapy. These TCRs come from a human donor with breast cancer. Both conserved end residues are part of each CDR3. The order of the fields is J gene, clone size, D gene, V gene, CDR3 protein, CDR3 DNA. D genes are given only for firm matches. Part of the rows lack a size; the others show once, few, many or a class for expanded clones.

j_call: TRBJ1-4; clone_size: NA; d_call: NA; v_call: TRBV19; cdr3_aa: CASSKWGAKEKLFF; cdr3_nt: TGTGCCAGTAGTAAATGGGGGGCAAAAGAAAAACTGTTTTTT
j_call: TRBJ1-2; clone_size: NA; d_call: NA; v_call: TRBV11-3; cdr3_aa: CASSLEMGIYGYTF; cdr3_nt: TGTGCCAGCAGCTTAGAGATGGGTATCTATGGCTACACCTTC
j_call: TRBJ2-3; clone_size: NA; d_call: NA; v_call: TRBV22-1; cdr3_aa: CASRRVGEDTQYF; cdr3_nt: TGTGCCAGCAGGCGGGTAGGAGAAGATACGCAGTATTTT
j_call: TRBJ2-1; clone_size: few; d_call: NA; v_call: TRBV28; cdr3_aa: CASSSTTSEQFF; cdr3_nt: TGTGCCAGCAGTTCGACTACTAGTGAGCAGTTCTTC
j_call: TRBJ1-6; clone_size: NA; d_call: TRBD1; v_call: TRBV19; cdr3_aa: CASTGGAAVEYSPLHF; cdr3_nt: TGTGCCAGTACAGGGGGCGCAGCGGTTGAGTATTCACCCCTCCACTTT
j_call: TRBJ1-1; clone_size: NA; d_call: NA; v_call: TRBV6-8; cdr3_aa: CAITRTVNTEAFF; cdr3_nt: TGTGCCATCACTCGGACGGTGAACACTGAAGCTTTCTTT
j_call: TRBJ2-1; clone_size: NA; d_call: TRBD2; v_call: TRBV5-1; cdr3_aa: CASNTAGGTYNEQFF; cdr3_nt: TGCGCCAGTAACACAGCGGGAGGCACCTACAATGAGCAGTTCTTC
j_call: TRBJ2-7; clone_size: NA; d_call: NA; v_call: TRBV6-8; cdr3_aa: CASNEWGRGKGEQYF; cdr3_nt: TGTGCCAGCAACGAGTGGGGCAGGGGTAAAGGCGAGCAGTACTTC
j_call: TRBJ1-4; clone_size: NA; d_call: TRBD1; v_call: TRBV5-1; cdr3_aa: CASSSNGQGANEKLFF; cdr3_nt: TGCGCCAGCAGCTCGAATGGACAGGGGGCTAATGAAAAACTGTTTTTT
j_call: TRBJ1-5; clone_size: NA; d_call: NA; v_call: TRBV28; cdr3_aa: CASSFGGVPNQPQHF; cdr3_nt: TGTGCCAGCAGTTTTGGGGGAGTTCCCAATCAGCCCCAGCATTTT
j_call: TRBJ1-2; clone_size: NA; d_call: NA; v_call: TRBV6-8; cdr3_aa: CAISGRREANYGYTF; cdr3_nt: TGTGCCATCTCGGGGCGCAGGGAGGCTAACTATGGCTACACCTTC
j_call: TRBJ2-2; clone_size: NA; d_call: NA; v_call: TRBV6-8; cdr3_aa: CASGEVSTGELFF; cdr3_nt: TGTGCCAGCGGCGAAGTTTCGACCGGGGAGCTGTTTTTT
j_call: TRBJ1-5; clone_size: NA; d_call: NA; v_call: TRBV19; cdr3_aa: CASTIDGYQPQHF; cdr3_nt: TGTGCCAGTACCATAGACGGATATCAGCCCCAGCATTTT
j_call: TRBJ1-4; clone_size: NA; d_call: TRBD1; v_call: TRBV11-3; cdr3_aa: CASSLGTGSEKLFF; cdr3_nt: TGTGCCAGCAGCTTAGGGACAGGGAGTGAAAAACTGTTTTTT